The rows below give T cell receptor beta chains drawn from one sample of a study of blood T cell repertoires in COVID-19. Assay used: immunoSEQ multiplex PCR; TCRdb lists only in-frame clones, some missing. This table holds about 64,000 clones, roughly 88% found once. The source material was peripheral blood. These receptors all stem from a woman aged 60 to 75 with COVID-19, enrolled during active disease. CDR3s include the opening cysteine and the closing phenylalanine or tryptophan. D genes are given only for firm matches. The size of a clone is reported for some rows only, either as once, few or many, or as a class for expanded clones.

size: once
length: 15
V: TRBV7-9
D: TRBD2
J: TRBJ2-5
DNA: TGTGCCAGCAGCTTAGCGGGACTAGCGCGGGAGACCCAGTACTTC
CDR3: CASSLAGLARETQYF

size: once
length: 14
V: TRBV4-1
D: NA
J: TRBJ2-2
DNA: TGCGCCAGCAGCCAAGATCCTAGCACCGGGGAGCTGTTTTTT
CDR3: CASSQDPSTGELFF

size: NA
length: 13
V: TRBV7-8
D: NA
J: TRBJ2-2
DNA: TGTGCCAGCAGATTAGTCGGGACCGGGGAGCTGTTTTTT
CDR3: CASRLVGTGELFF

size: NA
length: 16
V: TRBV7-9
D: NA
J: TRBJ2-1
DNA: TGTGCCAGCAGCTTACTCGACAGCCGCTCCTACAATGAGCAGTTCTTC
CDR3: CASSLLDSRSYNEQFF

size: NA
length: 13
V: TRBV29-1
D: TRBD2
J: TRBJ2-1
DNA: TGCAGCGTTGACCGCGGGAGGGCCAATGAGCAGTTCTTC
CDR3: CSVDRGRANEQFF

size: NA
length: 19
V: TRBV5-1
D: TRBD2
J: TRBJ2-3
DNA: TGCGCCAGCAGCCCGGCCAGGACTAGCGGGGACACTAGCACAGATACGCAGTATTTT
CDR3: CASSPARTSGDTSTDTQYF

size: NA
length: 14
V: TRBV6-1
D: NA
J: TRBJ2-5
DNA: TGTGCCAGCAGTGAATTTAGGCAGGGAGAGACCCAGTACTTC
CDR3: CASSEFRQGETQYF

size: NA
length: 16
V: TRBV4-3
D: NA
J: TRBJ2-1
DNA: TGCGCCAGCAGTCCGGGCGGGTTCAGCTCCTACAATGAGCAGTTCTTC
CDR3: CASSPGGFSSYNEQFF

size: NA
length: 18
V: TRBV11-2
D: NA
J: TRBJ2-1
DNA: TGTGCCAGCAGCTTGGAGTTTAGGGGAATAGGCTCCTACAATGAGCAGTTCTTC
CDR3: CASSLEFRGIGSYNEQFF

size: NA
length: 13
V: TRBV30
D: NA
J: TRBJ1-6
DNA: TGTGCCTGGAGTTCGGACAGCAATTCACCCCTCCACTTT
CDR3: CAWSSDSNSPLHF

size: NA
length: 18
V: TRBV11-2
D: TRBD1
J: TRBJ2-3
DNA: TGTGCCAGCAGCTTAGATGCCGGGACAGTCCTCAGCACAGATACGCAGTATTTT
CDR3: CASSLDAGTVLSTDTQYF

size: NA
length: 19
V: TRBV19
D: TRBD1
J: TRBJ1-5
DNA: TGTGCCAGTAGTTCCTACCGGGACAGGGAACGAAAGGGCAATCAGCCCCAGCATTTT
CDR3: CASSSYRDRERKGNQPQHF

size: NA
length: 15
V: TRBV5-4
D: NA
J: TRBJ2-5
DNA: TGTGCCAGCAGCTTAGGTCAGGCCGCACAAGAGACCCAGTACTTC
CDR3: CASSLGQAAQETQYF

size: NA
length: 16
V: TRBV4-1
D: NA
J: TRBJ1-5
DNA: TGCGCCAGCAGCCAAGATTGGTCCGGGGTAGGTCAGCCCCAGCATTTT
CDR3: CASSQDWSGVGQPQHF

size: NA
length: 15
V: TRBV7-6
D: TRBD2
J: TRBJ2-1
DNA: TGTGCCAGCAGCTTACAAGCGGGGGGCTACAATGAGCAGTTCTTC
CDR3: CASSLQAGGYNEQFF

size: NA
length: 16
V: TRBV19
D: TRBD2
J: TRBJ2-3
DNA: TGTGCCAGTAGCATGCCGACTAGCGGGGGAATAGATACGCAGTATTTT
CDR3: CASSMPTSGGIDTQYF

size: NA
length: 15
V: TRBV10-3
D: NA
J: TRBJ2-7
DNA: TGTGCCATCAGTGAGTCGGTAAACGCGGGGTACGAGCAGTACTTC
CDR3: CAISESVNAGYEQYF

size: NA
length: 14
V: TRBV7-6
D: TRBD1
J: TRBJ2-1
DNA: TGTGCCAGCAGCTTGCAGGGGGCCTACAATGAGCAGTTCTTC
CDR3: CASSLQGAYNEQFF

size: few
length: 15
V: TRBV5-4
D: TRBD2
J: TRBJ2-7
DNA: TGTGCCAGCAGCTTGGGATTAGCGGGGAACTACGAGCAGTACTTC
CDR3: CASSLGLAGNYEQYF

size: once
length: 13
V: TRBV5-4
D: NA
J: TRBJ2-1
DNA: TGTGCCAGCAGCCTCTTCGCGGGAAATGAGCAGTTCTTC
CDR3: CASSLFAGNEQFF

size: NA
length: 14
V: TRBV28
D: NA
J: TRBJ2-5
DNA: TGTGCCAGCAGTCTCCCGACTGGCCGGGGGACCCAGTACTTC
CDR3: CASSLPTGRGTQYF

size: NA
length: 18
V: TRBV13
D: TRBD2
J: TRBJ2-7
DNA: TGTGCCAGCAGCCATCCGGGACTAGCGGGCCTCAGCTCCTACGAGCAGTACTTC
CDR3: CASSHPGLAGLSSYEQYF

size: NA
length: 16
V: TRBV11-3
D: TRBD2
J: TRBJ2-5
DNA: TGTGCCAGCAGCTTTTCGGGGACGGGGGGGCTTGAGACCCAGTACTTC
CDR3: CASSFSGTGGLETQYF

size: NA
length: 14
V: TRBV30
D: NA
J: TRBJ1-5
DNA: TGTGCCTGGAGTGTACTCGCGGGCGACCAGCCCCAGCATTTT
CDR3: CAWSVLAGDQPQHF

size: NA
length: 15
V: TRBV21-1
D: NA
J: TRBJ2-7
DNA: TGTGCCAACAGCAAAGGGGGCAGGGCCTCCTACGAGCAGTACTTC
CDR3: CANSKGGRASYEQYF

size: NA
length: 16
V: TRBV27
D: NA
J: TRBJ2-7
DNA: TGTGCCAGCAGTTCTGTTTGGTCTAGCCCCCCTTACGAGCAGTACTTC
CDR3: CASSSVWSSPPYEQYF

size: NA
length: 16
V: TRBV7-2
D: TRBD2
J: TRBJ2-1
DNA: TGTGCCAGCAGCGAAAGCAGCGGGAGTCTTTCCAATGAGCAGTTCTTC
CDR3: CASSESSGSLSNEQFF

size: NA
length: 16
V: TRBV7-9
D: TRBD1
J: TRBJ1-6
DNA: TGTGCCAGCAGCGAGGGACAGGCGAACTATAATTCACCCCTCCACTTT
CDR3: CASSEGQANYNSPLHF

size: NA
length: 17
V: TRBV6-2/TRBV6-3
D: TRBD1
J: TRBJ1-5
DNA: TGTGCCAGCAGCCTTAAACGGGACAGCTTTAGCAATCAGCCCCAGCATTTT
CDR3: CASSLKRDSFSNQPQHF

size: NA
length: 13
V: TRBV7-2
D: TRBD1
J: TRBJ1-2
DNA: TGTGCCAGCAGCACGGGACAGGGTTATGGCTACACCTTC
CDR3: CASSTGQGYGYTF

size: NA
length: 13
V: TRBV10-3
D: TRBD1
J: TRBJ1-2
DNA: TGTGCCATCGACCGGGACAGGGGAGGTGGCTACACCTTC
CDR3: CAIDRDRGGGYTF

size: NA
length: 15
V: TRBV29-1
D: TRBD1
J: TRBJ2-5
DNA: TGCAGCGTTGTGGGACCACGACAGGGAACAAGAGTCGAGTACTTC
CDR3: CSVVGPRQGTRVEYF

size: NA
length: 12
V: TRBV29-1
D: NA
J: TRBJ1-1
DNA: TGCAGCGTTGATACGGGGTACACTGAAGCTTTCTTT
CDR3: CSVDTGYTEAFF

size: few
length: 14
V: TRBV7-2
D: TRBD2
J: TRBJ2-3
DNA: TGTGCCAGCAGCTTAGAGTTCCTCCTAGCGGCGCAGTATTTT
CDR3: CASSLEFLLAAQYF

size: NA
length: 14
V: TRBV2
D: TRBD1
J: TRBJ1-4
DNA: TGTGCCAGCAGAGAGGGACAGAGTAATGAAAAACTGTTTTTT
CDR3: CASREGQSNEKLFF

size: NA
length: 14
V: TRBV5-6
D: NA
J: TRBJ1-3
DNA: TGTGCCAGCAGCTTGGGTACAGGGGGAAACACCATATATTTT
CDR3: CASSLGTGGNTIYF

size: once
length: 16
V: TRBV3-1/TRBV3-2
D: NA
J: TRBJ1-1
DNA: TGTGCCAGCAGCCAAGATGGAGTTGGGTCGAACACTGAAGCTTTCTTT
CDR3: CASSQDGVGSNTEAFF

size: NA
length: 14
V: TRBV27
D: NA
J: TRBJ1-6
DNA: TGTGCCAGCAGTATTATTGGGGGGGATTCACCCCTCCACTTT
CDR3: CASSIIGGDSPLHF

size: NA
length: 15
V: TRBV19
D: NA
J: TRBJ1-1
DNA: TGTGCCAGTATTAACTTCAGGGGAGTTAACACTGAAGCTTTCTTT
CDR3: CASINFRGVNTEAFF

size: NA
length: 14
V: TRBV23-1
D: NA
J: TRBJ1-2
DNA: TGCGCCAGCAGTCCCAATGGGACATACTATGGCTACACCTTC
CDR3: CASSPNGTYYGYTF

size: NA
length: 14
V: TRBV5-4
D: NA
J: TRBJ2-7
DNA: TGTGCCAGCAGCGGCGGGGGACACCTCTACGAGCAGTACTTC
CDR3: CASSGGGHLYEQYF

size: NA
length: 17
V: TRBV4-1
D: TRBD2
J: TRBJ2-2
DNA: TGCGCCAGCAGCCAAGGGGGGGGTGCGTTGAACACCGGGGAGCTGTTTTTT
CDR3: CASSQGGGALNTGELFF

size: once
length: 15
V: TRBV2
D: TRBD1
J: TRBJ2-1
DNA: TGTGCCAGCAGTGAGACAGGGGCGGATTACAATGAGCAGTTCTTC
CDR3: CASSETGADYNEQFF

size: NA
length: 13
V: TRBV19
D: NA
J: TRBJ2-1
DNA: TGTGCCAGTACCCCTGCTAGTGGGGCTTCCCAGTTCTTC
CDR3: CASTPASGASQFF

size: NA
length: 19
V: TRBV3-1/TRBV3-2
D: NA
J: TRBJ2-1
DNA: TGTGCCAGCAGCCAAGATAGGGGGGGCGTCCCTCCTTTGATCAATGAGCAGTTCTTC
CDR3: CASSQDRGGVPPLINEQFF

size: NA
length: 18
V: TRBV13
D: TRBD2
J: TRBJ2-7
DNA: TGTGCCAGCAGCTCTCCGGGACTAGCGGGGGTTGTCGGATACGAGCAGTACTTC
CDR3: CASSSPGLAGVVGYEQYF

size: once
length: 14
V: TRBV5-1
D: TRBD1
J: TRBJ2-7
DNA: TGCGCCAGCAGCTTGAGGGGGCAGTCCTACGAGCAGTACTTC
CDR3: CASSLRGQSYEQYF

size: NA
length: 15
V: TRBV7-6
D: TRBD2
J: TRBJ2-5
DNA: TGTGCCAGCAGCTCGACTAGCGGGGGCGGGGAGACCCAGTACTTC
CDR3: CASSSTSGGGETQYF

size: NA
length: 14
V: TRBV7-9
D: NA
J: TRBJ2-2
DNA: TGTGCCAGCAGCTTAGCGCAGGGGTTCGGGGAGCTGTTTTTT
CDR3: CASSLAQGFGELFF

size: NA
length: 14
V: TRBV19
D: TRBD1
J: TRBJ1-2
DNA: TGTGCCAGTAGTATAGGGGACAGATTGTTCGGCTACACCTTC
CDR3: CASSIGDRLFGYTF

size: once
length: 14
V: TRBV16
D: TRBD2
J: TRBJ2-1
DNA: TGTGCCAGCAGACAACTAGCGGGGAGCAATGAGCAGTTCTTC
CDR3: CASRQLAGSNEQFF

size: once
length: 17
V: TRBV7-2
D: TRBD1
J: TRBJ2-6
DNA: TGTGCCAGCAGCCCGGACAGGCTCAGCTCTGGGGCCAACGTCCTGACTTTC
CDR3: CASSPDRLSSGANVLTF

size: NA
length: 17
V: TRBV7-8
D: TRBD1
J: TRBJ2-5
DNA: TGTGCCAGCAGATATCTGACAGGGGCCCTACTGGGCGAGACCCAGTACTTC
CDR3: CASRYLTGALLGETQYF

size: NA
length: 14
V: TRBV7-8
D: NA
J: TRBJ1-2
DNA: TGTGCCAGCAGCCCCGGGTCGGTGTTTTATGGCTACACCTTC
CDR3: CASSPGSVFYGYTF

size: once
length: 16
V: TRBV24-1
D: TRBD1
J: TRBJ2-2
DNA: TGTGCCACCAGTGATTTGGAGGGGGCGAAGCCCGGGGAGCTGTTTTTT
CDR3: CATSDLEGAKPGELFF

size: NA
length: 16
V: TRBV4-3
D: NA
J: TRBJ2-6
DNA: TGCGCCAGCAGCCAAGCTACCCTGGCTGGGGCCAACGTCCTGACTTTC
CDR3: CASSQATLAGANVLTF

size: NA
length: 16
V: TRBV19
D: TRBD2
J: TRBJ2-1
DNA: TGTGCCAGTAGTATAGATCCCCTAGCGGCCTACAATGAGCAGTTCTTC
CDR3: CASSIDPLAAYNEQFF

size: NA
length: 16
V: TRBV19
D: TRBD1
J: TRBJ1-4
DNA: TGTGCCAGTAGTCTTTCTACAGGGGGAGGTTATGAAAAACTGTTTTTT
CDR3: CASSLSTGGGYEKLFF

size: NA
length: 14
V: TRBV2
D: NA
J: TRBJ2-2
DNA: TGTGCCAGCAGGCAGTTCGTTTTAACCGGGGAGCTGTTTTTT
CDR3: CASRQFVLTGELFF

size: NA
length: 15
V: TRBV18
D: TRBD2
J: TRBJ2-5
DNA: TGTGCCAGCTCCCCTGGGACTAGCGGGGGAGAGACCCAGTACTTC
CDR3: CASSPGTSGGETQYF